These 23 T cell receptor beta chains share one sample of origin, sequenced in a study of beta chain features in type 1 diabetes. General study findings and limits: Shorter TCRB CDR3s, moderately but significantly so, marked every one of the four CD4+ subsets in Type 1 diabetes patients.

Their antigens remain unidentified. The investigators reverse transcribed all of the isolated RNA, so they sequenced expressed TCRB transcripts. Generated by immunoSEQ multiplex PCR, the TCRdb table keeps only in-frame clones and is missing some. Of 500,000 to 850,000 clones listed, 11% to 15% were seen once; the top ten hold just under 0.04%. The material sequenced was naive CD4+ T cells from blood. The receptors stem from a man younger than 35 with type 1 diabetes.

Comment on this clone: This sample includes further DNA sequences coding for the same CDR3. The V gene is TRBV20-1, the J gene TRBJ2-7, with unresolved D. V dropped 3 bases and J dropped 2 bases, with 5 bases sitting between them. This CDR3 region has 11 residues. Germline V gives CDR1 DFQATT, CDR2 SNEGSKA (reference sequence). In DNA, the CDR3 is TGCAGTGCTAGCGGACCCTACGAGCAGTACTTC. It yields the protein CSASGPYEQYF.

The chain is built from TRBV2 and TRBJ1-5; 7 bases line up with TRBD1. The CDR3 runs 14 residues. In germline, CDR1 is SNHLY, CDR2 FYNNEI. V trimming: 6 bases; J trimming: 4 bases; junction bases outside the gene matches: 6. CDR3 DNA: TGTGCCAGCAGCGGGACAGTTCCAAATCAGCCCCAGCATTTT. Protein sequence: CASSGTVPNQPQHF.

The chain recombines TRBV6-5 with TRBJ2-7; D is unclear. The CDR3 spans 14 residues. CDR1 and CDR2 from the germline V gene are MNHEY and SVGAGI. The V and J ends lost 2 bases and 4 bases respectively, with 12 bases between them. The CDR3 reads CASSYLPGGYEQYF. The DNA of the CDR3 is TGTGCCAGCAGTTACCTACCGGGTGGGTACGAGCAGTACTTC.

The chain links TRBV21-1 to TRBJ2-4; TRBD2 is the table's D call and was not checked against the DNA. TRBV21-1 is marked as a pseudogene. The CDR3 runs 18 residues. CDR3 amino acids: CASSHLGEDPAGKNIQYF. CDR3 bases: TGTGCCAGCAGCCACCTCGGTGAGGATCCTGCGGGGAAAAACATTCAGTACTTC.

Note on this clone: The same CDR3 can be traced to other DNA sequences in this sample. The rearrangement joins TRBV5-1 to TRBJ1-2; D remains ambiguous. Germline loops: CDR1 SGHRS, CDR2 YFSETQ. This CDR3 region has 14 residues. Trimming stripped 0 bases from V and 0 bases from J, with 6 bases between. The CDR3 nucleotides read TGCGCCAGCAGCTTGGAGCCCTCTAACTATGGCTACACCTTC. Its translation is CASSLEPSNYGYTF. Together with reference TRBV5-1 and TRBJ1-2, the CDR3 gives the full variable domain: KAGVTQTPRYLIKTRGQQVTLSCSPISGHRSVSWYQQTPGQGLQFLFEYFSETQRNKGNFPGRFSGRQFSNSRSEMNVSTLELGDSALYLCASSLEPSNYGYTFGSGTRLTVV.

This clone was detected only a few times. The chain joins TRBV4-3 to TRBJ2-3; D not resolved. V dropped 1 base and J dropped 4 bases, with 18 bases sitting between them. This CDR3 spans 17 amino acids. CDR1 and CDR2 from the germline V gene are LGHNA and YSLEER. CDR3 in DNA: TGCGCCAGCAGCCAAGCCCAGGCCCTAACGGCTCCAGATACGCAGTATTTT. Amino acids: CASSQAQALTAPDTQYF.

This clone was observed a few times. This rearrangement joins TRBV7-8 to TRBJ2-3; no reliable D call. The CDR3 has 12 residues. Deletions cut 1 base from V and 5 bases from J, with 4 bases between. Germline V gene lookup returns CDR1 SGHVS and CDR2 FQNEAQ. This CDR3 reads CASSLVKDTQYF. The CDR3 DNA reads TGTGCCAGCAGCTTAGTCAAAGATACGCAGTATTTT.

This clone has only a few counts. The sample contains more than one DNA sequence encoding this CDR3. The rearrangement joins TRBV5-4 to TRBJ2-7; D unresolved. Germline CDR1 reads SGHNT; CDR2 reads YYREEE (reference sequence). CDR3 length equals 11 residues. V lost 1 base and J 3 bases, leaving 2 bases between the germline ends. CDR3: CASSLNYEQYF. The CDR3 DNA reads as TGTGCCAGCAGCTTGAACTACGAGCAGTACTTC. Full variable domain (outside the CDR3, taken from reference TRBV5-4 and TRBJ2-7): ETGVTQSPTHLIKTRGQQVTLRCSSQSGHNTVSWYQQALGQGPQFIFQYYREEENGRGNFPPRFSGLQFPNYSSELNVNALELDDSALYLCASSLNYEQYFGPGTRLTVT.

This clone has more than one count but fewer than ten. The chain has TRBV7-2 and TRBJ2-1; D is uncertain. V dropped 9 bases and J dropped 0 bases, with 3 bases sitting between them. The CDR3 is 11 amino acids. Looked up from germline, CDR1 is SGHTA and CDR2 is FQGNSA. This CDR3 reads CASPSYNEQFF. DNA for the CDR3: TGTGCCAGTCCCTCCTACAATGAGCAGTTCTTC.

The J gene is TRBJ2-5, the V gene TRBV7-2; D may match TRBD1 or TRBD2 (5 bases each). Germline CDR1 SGHTA, CDR2 FQGNSA. Trimming shortened V by 5 bases and J by 4 bases, and 20 bases separated the two germline ends. This CDR3 comprises 16 residues. The chain's CDR3 is CASSLLGPAVGETQYF. CDR3 bases: TGTGCCAGCAGCCTCCTGGGACCCGCCGTGGGAGAGACCCAGTACTTC.

This clone was detected a few times. This chain joins TRBV5-6 and TRBJ2-5; 11 bases match TRBD2. V dropped 5 bases and J dropped 4; count of bases not matched to a gene: 7. Germline loops: CDR1 SGHDT, CDR2 YYEEEE. The CDR3 is 15 residues long. The CDR3, as DNA: TGTGCCAGCAGTCGGACTAGCGGGCCGGGAGAGACCCAGTACTTC. Protein product: CASSRTSGPGETQYF.

This chain links TRBV28 with TRBJ1-5, with TRBD1 matching 8 bases. V lost 10 bases and J lost 5; bases outside the gene matches: 7. Germline CDR1 is MDHEN and CDR2 is SYDVKM. This CDR3 comprises 13 residues. The CDR3 DNA sequence: TGTGCCACCTCTACAGGGGGGGATCAGCCCCAGCATTTT. Amino acids: CATSTGGDQPQHF.

V usage is TRBV9 and J usage is TRBJ2-7; D is possibly TRBD1 or TRBD2 (5 bases each). Germline V gives CDR1 SGDLS, CDR2 YYNGEE. The ends were cut back, 0 bases at V and 0 bases at J, with 10 bases in the middle. CDR3 length equals 15 residues. CDR3 loop: CASSVETGPSYEQYF. The DNA of the CDR3 is TGTGCCAGCAGCGTAGAAACGGGGCCCTCCTACGAGCAGTACTTC.

The gene calls are TRBV4-3 and TRBJ1-2; D call uncertain. The length of the CDR3 is 16 residues. CDR1 and CDR2 from the germline V gene are LGHNA and YSLEER. Deletions cut 0 bases from V and 1 base from J, with 12 bases between. The CDR3 DNA is TGCGCCAGCAGCCAAGATCCTCCCAGGTTTAACTATGGCTACACCTTC. Its translation is CASSQDPPRFNYGYTF.

This clone was seen only a few times. This chain connects TRBV7-2 to TRBJ2-1; D call uncertain. The CDR3 sequence is 13 residues long. With 4 bases removed from V and 13 bases from J, the gap between germline ends came to 17 bases. The germline V gene has CDR1 SGHTA and CDR2 FQGNSA. The CDR3 DNA reads as TGTGCCAGCAGCTCCAGTGGGGTGTGGATCCAGTTCTTC. Translated, it gives CASSSSGVWIQFF.

This sequence joins TRBV2 and TRBJ2-7, with a tentative D call TRBD2 (7 bases). Germline CDR1 SNHLY, CDR2 FYNNEI. The CDR3 has 15 amino acids. V lost 7 bases and J lost 4, with 20 bases in between. CDR3 sequence (DNA): TGTGCCAGCAAGGGGGGGATGAATAATGTATACGAGCAGTACTTC. Translation: CASKGGMNNVYEQYF.

This sequence joins TRBV19 and TRBJ2-1; 7 positions agree with TRBD2. The CDR3 sequence is 14 residues long. Germline V lookup: CDR1 LNHDA, CDR2 SQIVND (reference sequence). V gave up 6 bases and J gave up 1 base; unmatched junction bases: 3. The CDR3 loop is CASREGLSYNEQFF. The CDR3 nucleotides are TGTGCCAGTAGAGAGGGACTATCCTACAATGAGCAGTTCTTC.

The chain couples TRBV5-4 to TRBJ2-3; no firm D call. The CDR3 is 14 residues long. CDR1 and CDR2 from the germline V gene are SGHNT and YYREEE (reference sequence). Trimming stripped 4 bases from V and 0 bases from J, with 9 bases between. The CDR3 bases are TGTGCCAGCAGCCCTCCCCCAAGCACAGATACGCAGTATTTT. It yields the protein CASSPPPSTDTQYF.

This clone has more than one count but fewer than ten. This chain joins TRBV25-1 and TRBJ2-3; the D gene is possibly TRBD2 (5 bases). V lost 4 bases and J 0 bases, leaving 8 bases between the germline ends. The CDR3 is 14 residues long. CDR1 is MGHDK, CDR2 SYGVNS, per germline. The CDR3 sequence is CASSGGISTDTQYF. The CDR3 DNA reads as TGTGCCAGCAGTGGAGGGATTAGCACAGATACGCAGTATTTT.

This clone has only a few counts. The chain joins TRBV19 to TRBJ2-6, with no clear D. V shed 8 bases and J shed 1 base, with 9 bases lying between them. Germline V gives CDR1 LNHDA, CDR2 SQIVND (reference sequence). The CDR3 is 14 residues long. CDR3 amino acids: CASQVGSGANVLTF. CDR3 DNA: TGTGCCAGTCAAGTTGGGTCTGGGGCCAACGTCCTGACTTTC. Looking up the rest from reference TRBV19 and TRBJ2-6 gives the full variable domain: DGGITQSPKYLFRKEGQNVTLSCEQNLNHDAMYWYRQDPGQGLRLIYYSQIVNDFQKGDIAEGYSVSREKKESFPLTVTSAQKNPTAFYLCASQVGSGANVLTFGAGSRLTVL.

This clone was counted a few times. The chain couples TRBV11-3 to TRBJ2-7; D not certain. Per germline, CDR1 SGHNT and CDR2 YENEEA. V shed 2 bases and J shed 3 bases, with 8 bases lying between them. CDR3 length: 13 amino acids. CDR3 sequence: CASSLISGYEQYF. CDR3 nucleotides: TGTGCCAGCAGCTTAATCTCGGGCTACGAGCAGTACTTC.

This clone was detected only a few times. The gene calls are TRBV13 and TRBJ2-3; D might be TRBD1 (6 bases). Trimming cost V 5 bases and J 8 bases, with 20 bases left between them. Germline assignment: CDR1 PRHDT and CDR2 FYEKMQ (reference sequence). The CDR3 is 15 residues long. DNA of the CDR3: TGTGCCAGCAGCCCCCGACAGGCAGGGATGGCTACGCAGTATTTT. Protein: CASSPRQAGMATQYF.

This clone was observed a handful of times. The chain is built from TRBV2 and TRBJ1-5; D is unclear. This CDR3 has 13 amino acids. Trimming pared 4 bases from V and 2 bases from J, leaving 6 bases between. Germline assignment: CDR1 SNHLY and CDR2 FYNNEI. CDR3 sequence reads: CASSGQGNQPQHF. CDR3 sequence (DNA): TGTGCCAGCAGTGGGCAGGGCAATCAGCCCCAGCATTTT.